This TCR beta chain was recorded in a study of shared clonotypes between healthy human individuals. Study-wide background: Ranging from 18 to 49 in age, donors were a couple of women and a few men. The study, taken as a whole, reports: Expectations were that clonotype sharing among donors would be affected by sequencing depth. Non-shared clonotypes had lower generation probabilities than those shared by all four donors. Several donors showed sharing of roughly 5% of naive CD4 clonotypes.

The protocol was immunoSEQ multiplex PCR, while the TCRdb copy is restricted to in-frame clones and leaves out a portion. The table has more than 2 million clones, approximately 95% seen once. Concerning this clone: The antigen is undetermined.

Terminally differentiated effector memory CD45RA+ cells were left out of the naive CD8 fraction, which was CD45RO-negative and positively selected for CCR7. The CDR3 sequence is 14 residues long. CDR1 and CDR2 from the germline V gene are SGHAT and FQNNGV. The J segment lost 0 bases and the V segment lost 7 bases, leaving 2 bases of the junction unmatched. This clonotype originated in a man younger than 35 in good health. Sequencing was carried out using naive CD8+ T cells sorted from blood. The J gene is TRBJ1-1, the V gene TRBV11-2; 10 bases map to TRBD1. CDR3 in DNA: TGTGCCAGCACCGGACAGGGGGTGAACACTGAAGCTTTCTTT. Its translation: CASTGQGVNTEAFF.